The 21 T cell receptor beta chains below come from one sample, sequenced in a study of blood T cell repertoires in COVID-19. TCRdb keeps only in-frame clones here, not all; method: immunoSEQ multiplex PCR. Of a few hundred thousand clones listed, approximately 81% are singletons. Sequenced input: peripheral blood. The receptors stem from a woman under 30 with acute or convalescent COVID-19.

The genes are TRBV11-2 and TRBJ2-1, with 10 nucleotides matching TRBD2. CDR3 size: 15 residues. Trimming at V came to 5 bases and at J to 10 bases, leaving 11 bases not matched to a gene. Looked up from germline, CDR1 is SGHAT and CDR2 is FQNNGV. As DNA, the CDR3 is TGTGCCAGCAGCCAGCCCGGGACTAGCGAAGGAGAGCAGTTCTTC. It codes for CASSQPGTSEGEQFF.

This sequence joins TRBV7-3 and TRBJ2-1; 8 bases are shared with TRBD2. CDR1 is SGHTA and CDR2 is FQGTGA in the germline V gene. With V trimmed by 2 bases and J by 4 bases, 4 bases remained unmatched. The CDR3 has 15 residues. CDR3 region: CASSLGSSGYNEQFF. CDR3 DNA sequence: TGTGCCAGCAGCTTAGGGTCTAGCGGGTACAATGAGCAGTTCTTC.

This clone is a singleton in its sample. The chain is built from TRBV5-1 and TRBJ2-7; 7 bases are shared with TRBD1. CDR1 SGHRS and CDR2 YFSETQ come from the germline V gene. Germline trimming cut 1 base from V and 2 bases from J; bases unmatched to any gene: 6. This CDR3 has 15 amino acids. CDR3 protein: CASSLFSQGAYEQYF. As DNA, the CDR3 is TGCGCCAGCAGCTTGTTTTCCCAGGGGGCCTACGAGCAGTACTTC.

The chain links TRBV19 to TRBJ2-1; 14 positions match TRBD2. The V and J ends lost 7 bases and 5 bases, in that order; junction bases with no gene match: 7. Germline assignment: CDR1 LNHDA and CDR2 SQIVND (reference sequence). There are 16 residues in the CDR3. CDR3 DNA: TGTGCCAGTAAAGGGACTAGCGGGAGATGGAACAATGAGCAGTTCTTC. The encoded protein is CASKGTSGRWNNEQFF.

The chain has TRBV19 and TRBJ2-6; no clear D gene. The CDR3 has 16 amino acids. Trimming stripped 5 bases from V and 0 bases from J, with 11 bases between. Germline V gene sequence: CDR1 LNHDA, CDR2 SQIVND (reference sequence). As DNA, the CDR3 is TGTGCCAGTAGTGGCCAGGCCTACTCTGGGGCCAACGTCCTGACTTTC. It specifies CASSGQAYSGANVLTF.

Here the CDR3 reads CASSLGDSGNTIYF. CDR3 in DNA: TGCGCCAGCAGCTTAGGAGACTCTGGAAACACCATATATTTT. The chain joins TRBV5-1 to TRBJ1-3; D is unclear. Germline V gene lookup returns CDR1 SGHRS and CDR2 YFSETQ. The CDR3 is made up of 14 amino acids. V was pared by 2 bases and J by 0 bases, with 6 bases between. The entire variable domain, with the rest obtained from reference TRBV5-1 and TRBJ1-3, is as follows: KAGVTQTPRYLIKTRGQQVTLSCSPISGHRSVSWYQQTPGQGLQFLFEYFSETQRNKGNFPGRFSGRQFSNSRSEMNVSTLELGDSALYLCASSLGDSGNTIYFGEGSWLTVV.

This chain links TRBV25-1 with TRBJ2-2; D is uncertain. Trimming stripped 4 bases from V and 3 bases from J, with 6 bases between. Germline-derived CDR1 and CDR2 are MGHDK and SYGVNS. The CDR3 length is 13 residues. The CDR3 nucleotides read TGTGCCAGCAGTGCCTCCTACACCGGGGAGCTGTTTTTT. Amino acid sequence: CASSASYTGELFF.

The genes are TRBV7-2 and TRBJ1-1; D is ambiguous. The CDR3 spans 15 residues. Germline V gene lookup returns CDR1 SGHTA and CDR2 FQGNSA. V was clipped by 5 bases and J by 0 bases, with 13 bases between them. The CDR3, as DNA: TGTGCCAGCAGCCCCGGGGATGGGCTGAACACTGAAGCTTTCTTT. It yields the protein CASSPGDGLNTEAFF.

The chain links TRBV28 to TRBJ1-1; 7 nucleotides align to TRBD1. Per germline, CDR1 MDHEN and CDR2 SYDVKM. The CDR3 runs 15 residues. V was clipped by 4 bases and J by 3 bases; unmatched bases: 8. The CDR3, as DNA: TGTGCCAGCAGTTGGGGTCCAGGGGGGTACACTGAAGCTTTCTTT. Translated: CASSWGPGGYTEAFF.

This chain joins TRBV12-5 and TRBJ2-1; 8 positions agree with TRBD1. CDR3 length equals 13 residues. V dropped 6 bases and J dropped 4; count of bases not matched to a gene: 2. Germline CDR1 reads LGHNT; CDR2 reads FRNRAP. The CDR3 DNA is TGTGCTAGTGGACAGGGGGAATACAATGAGCAGTTCTTC. It encodes CASGQGEYNEQFF.

The J gene is TRBJ2-5, the V gene TRBV2; 7 nucleotides agree with TRBD2. CDR1 and CDR2 from the germline V gene are SNHLY and FYNNEI. V gave up 6 bases and J gave up 1 base; unmatched junction bases: 8. This CDR3 comprises 15 residues. The CDR3 here is CASRWFVAGQETQYF. The CDR3 DNA sequence: TGTGCCAGCAGGTGGTTTGTAGCGGGCCAAGAGACCCAGTACTTC.

The V call is TRBV5-5, the J call TRBJ2-7; D is uncertain. CDR3 length: 12 amino acids. Germline V gene data show CDR1 as SGHKS and CDR2 as YYEKEE (reference sequence). Deletions cut 4 bases from V and 0 bases from J, with 5 bases between. Here the CDR3 reads CASSDTSYEQYF. The CDR3 nucleotides are TGTGCCAGCAGCGACACCTCCTACGAGCAGTACTTC.

The CDR3 coding sequence is TGTGCCAGCAGTCATCCTCTAGGGACAAGATTCAGCGGGAGCTATGGCTACACCTTC. Its protein is CASSHPLGTRFSGSYGYTF. V is TRBV9 and J is TRBJ1-2, with a tentative D call TRBD1 (6 bases). Germline V CDR1 and CDR2: SGDLS, YYNGEE. Trimming stripped 5 bases from V and 4 bases from J, with 30 bases between. This CDR3 contains 19 residues.

The chain is built from TRBV6-2 or TRBV6-3 and TRBJ2-1; a weak D match, TRBD2 (5 bases). Germline CDR1 and CDR2: MNHEY and SVGEGT. V was pared by 2 bases and J by 5 bases, with 13 bases between. The CDR3 is 15 residues long. The CDR3: CASSYARRKNNEQFF. As DNA, the CDR3 is TGTGCCAGCAGTTACGCCCGGAGGAAGAACAATGAGCAGTTCTTC.

The genes are TRBV5-1 and TRBJ2-7, with 12 bases aligning to TRBD2. Germline V gene sequence: CDR1 SGHRS, CDR2 YFSETQ. Unmatched junction bases numbered 15, after V lost 4 bases and J lost 10 bases. This CDR3 region has 16 residues. Here the CDR3 DNA reads TGCGCCAGCAGCCGTTTGAGCCGGACTAGCGGGACGTCTCAGTACTTC. Translation: CASSRLSRTSGTSQYF.

The V and J genes are TRBV7-2 and TRBJ1-6; TRBD1 aligns across 7 bases. Trimming cost V 5 bases and J 6 bases; bases outside gene matches: 7. CDR1 SGHTA and CDR2 FQGNSA come from the germline V gene. CDR3 length equals 15 residues. CDR3 sequence: CASSQGTVLNSPLHF. The CDR3 nucleotides are TGTGCCAGCAGCCAGGGGACAGTCCTTAATTCACCCCTCCACTTT.

This chain links TRBV14 with TRBJ2-1, with D hard to call. This CDR3 is 13 amino acids long. In germline, CDR1 is SGHDN, CDR2 FVKESK. Trimming left V 4 bases short and J 10 bases short, with 14 bases between. The DNA of the CDR3 is TGTGCCAGCAGCCGAGAGCAGCTGGGCGAGCAGTTCTTC. This encodes CASSREQLGEQFF. The full variable domain, completed using reference TRBV14 and TRBJ2-1, is EAGVTQFPSHSVIEKGQTVTLRCDPISGHDNLYWYRRVMGKEIKFLLHFVKESKQDESGMPNNRFLAERTGGTYSTLKVQPAELEDSGVYFCASSREQLGEQFFGPGTRLTVL.

The chain is built from TRBV25-1 and TRBJ2-7; D gene ambiguous. CDR3 length: 13 amino acids. Trimming took 5 bases from V and 2 from J, leaving 10 bases between them. The germline CDR1 and CDR2 sequences are MGHDK and SYGVNS. Here the CDR3 DNA reads TGTGCCAGCAGTCGAATCGACACCTACGAGCAGTACTTC. It is translated as CASSRIDTYEQYF.

The genes are TRBV5-1 and TRBJ1-6; D may be TRBD1 (6 bases). Trimming took 4 bases from V and 8 from J, leaving 13 bases between them. CDR1 and CDR2 from the germline V gene are SGHRS and YFSETQ. The CDR3 is made up of 14 amino acids. CDR3 DNA sequence: TGCGCCAGCAGCGGCGGACAGTCTTATTCACCCCTCCACTTT. Protein: CASSGGQSYSPLHF.

V usage is TRBV6-6 and J usage is TRBJ1-2; D is possibly TRBD1 (5 bases). Trimming took 4 bases from V and 6 from J, leaving 12 bases between them. This CDR3 region has 13 residues. The germline V gene has CDR1 MNHNY and CDR2 SVGAGI (reference sequence). CDR3 bases: TGTGCCAGCAGTTTACAGGAAAATAATGGCTACACCTTC. Residues: CASSLQENNGYTF.

The genes are TRBV7-2 and TRBJ1-2; D is possibly TRBD1 (5 bases). V shed 1 base and J shed 6 bases, with 9 bases lying between them. Germline assignment: CDR1 SGHTA and CDR2 FQGNSA. This CDR3 is 13 amino acids long. The CDR3 spells CASSLGTPDGYTF. The CDR3 DNA reads as TGTGCCAGCAGCTTAGGGACACCCGATGGCTACACCTTC.